This TCR beta chain came from a study of cytomegalovirus exposure and HLA in healthy donors. On the study more broadly: Later analysis reported that the approximately 120 validation repertoires shared the platform of the approximately 670 first-cohort repertoires. Findings and caveats of the study: Cytomegalovirus association was listed for roughly 160 TCR beta chains. Three CMV-associated chains proved CMV antigen-specific in vitro.

Trimming removed 0 bases from V and 3 bases from J; junction bases left unmatched: 0. The CDR3 runs 15 residues. Per germline, CDR1 MRHNA and CDR2 SNTAGT. As to this clone: What it binds is not known.

The protocol was immunoSEQ multiplex PCR, while the TCRdb copy is restricted to in-frame clones and leaves out a portion. Of about 170,000 clones in the sample, around 85% are singletons; the top ten hold 5.5% to 6%. What was sequenced was PBMCs. The gene calls are TRBV6-4 and TRBJ2-1; 9 nucleotides align to TRBD2. The sequence came from a young woman in good health and CMV-seronegative. The CDR3 sequence is CASSDSRGGYNEQFF. DNA of the CDR3: TGTGCCAGCAGTGACTCGCGGGGGGGCTACAATGAGCAGTTCTTC.